These 27 T cell receptor beta chains share one sample of origin, sequenced in a study of T cell responses to AZD1222 COVID-19 vaccine (dated by TCRdb to about 2021). Library preparation used the immunoSEQ multiplex PCR assay. Here the immuneACCESS table is served through TCRdb, limited to in-frame sequences with V and J called. Missing clones are a known gap in these copies; in checked studies unresolved V genes cover under half, and the rest lacks a known reason. The sample profile shows 160,000 or so clones; roughly nine tenths of them were found once. 1.9% of the sample lies in the top ten. The sample's time point, from its label and the paper: baseline before first vaccination. The sequencing here drew on peripheral blood, taken on day 0 of AZD1222 vaccination. All receptors derive from an adult in good health.

This chain connects TRBV30 to TRBJ1-5; TRBD1 might be the D (6 bases). Germline assignment: CDR1 GTSNPN and CDR2 SVGIG (reference sequence). V dropped 0 bases and J dropped 2 bases, with 11 bases sitting between them. The CDR3 is made up of 15 amino acids. The CDR3 DNA follows: TGTGCCTGGAGTGTAGGGTCAGGGGGCAATCAGCCCCAGCATTTT. It encodes CAWSVGSGGNQPQHF.

CDR3 in DNA: TGTGCCTGGTCCCAAGGCCCTGAAGCTTTCTTT. Protein sequence: CAWSQGPEAFF. The V call is TRBV30, the J call TRBJ1-1, with D uncertain. The germline V and J ends were trimmed by 5 bases and 6 bases, with 10 bases remaining between them. The germline gives CDR1 GTSNPN, CDR2 SVGIG (reference sequence). CDR3 length equals 11 residues.

The chain is built from TRBV15 and TRBJ1-4; no definite D call. Looked up from germline, CDR1 is LNHNV and CDR2 is YYDKDF (reference sequence). The CDR3 is 12 residues long. V lost 3 bases to trimming and J lost 4 bases, with 3 bases between them. The CDR3 sequence: CATSRSNEKLFF. CDR3 in DNA: TGTGCCACCAGCAGGAGTAATGAAAAACTGTTTTTT.

V gene TRBV2 combines with J gene TRBJ2-1, with 7 nucleotides matching TRBD1. After removal of 4 bases from V and 9 bases from J, the junction contained 6 bases not matched to a gene. This CDR3 comprises 13 residues. Germline V lookup: CDR1 SNHLY, CDR2 FYNNEI. CDR3 bases: TGTGCCAGCAGTGTACTCCCAGGGGGTGAGCAGTTCTTC. This encodes CASSVLPGGEQFF.

The chain joins TRBV24-1 to TRBJ2-3, with D uncertain. With 7 bases removed from V and 6 bases from J, the gap between germline ends came to 10 bases. This CDR3 region has 12 residues. Germline CDR1 and CDR2: KGHDR and SFDVKD. For the CDR3, the DNA is TGTGCCACCAGGGGCCCGCCGGATACGCAGTATTTT. Translating it yields CATRGPPDTQYF.

The chain carries TRBV9 and TRBJ2-3; 7 nucleotides align to TRBD1. Germline V lookup: CDR1 SGDLS, CDR2 YYNGEE. The CDR3 spans 17 residues. The V gene end was trimmed by 4 bases and the J gene end by 1 base; junction bases not matched to a gene: 12. The CDR3 is CASSRQPTGVGTDTQYF. CDR3 in DNA: TGTGCCAGCAGCCGACAACCCACAGGGGTGGGCACAGATACGCAGTATTTT.

V usage is TRBV13 and J usage is TRBJ1-1; D may be TRBD1 (5 bases). Germline-derived CDR1 and CDR2 are PRHDT and FYEKMQ (reference sequence). V was clipped by 3 bases and J by 8 bases, with 7 bases between them. This CDR3 spans 11 amino acids. The CDR3 loop is CASSLTAEAFF. The CDR3 DNA reads TGTGCCAGCAGCTTGACAGCAGAAGCTTTCTTT.

V is TRBV7-2 and J is TRBJ1-4; D gene unclear. CDR3 size: 14 residues. V was trimmed by 1 base and J by 7 bases, leaving 10 bases between them. Germline V gene lookup returns CDR1 SGHTA and CDR2 FQGNSA. The CDR3 coding sequence is TGTGCCAGCAGCTTAGTGGTCACGGCTGAAAAACTGTTTTTT. The encoded protein is CASSLVVTAEKLFF.

The V and J genes are TRBV7-9 and TRBJ1-1, with D possibly TRBD1 on 5 matching bases. V lost 0 bases and J lost 1, with 9 bases in between. From germline, CDR1 is SEHNR and CDR2 FQNEAQ (reference sequence). The CDR3 totals 15 residues. The CDR3 protein is CASSLAGAGNTEAFF. The CDR3 DNA sequence: TGTGCCAGCAGCTTAGCCGGGGCGGGGAACACTGAAGCTTTCTTT.

V is TRBV15 and J is TRBJ2-1, with a possible D match to TRBD2 (6 bases). CDR3 length: 15 residues. Per germline, CDR1 LNHNV and CDR2 YYDKDF (reference sequence). Between the trimmed V and J ends, which lost 3 bases and 0 bases, there was a span of 9 bases. The DNA for the CDR3 is TGTGCCACCAGCAGTGGAGGGAACTCCTACAATGAGCAGTTCTTC. The encoded protein is CATSSGGNSYNEQFF.

V usage is TRBV4-3 and J usage is TRBJ1-2; no definite D call. V was shortened by 1 base and J by 7 bases, with 22 bases between the two germline ends. In germline, CDR1 is LGHNA, CDR2 YSLEER. CDR3 length: 17 residues. DNA for the CDR3: TGCGCCAGCAGCCAAGGACGCCGTGGGGTTCTTGGCGGTGGCTACACCTTC. Translation gives CASSQGRRGVLGGGYTF.

This chain connects TRBV30 to TRBJ1-2, with D unclear. The V end lost 2 bases, the J end lost 4 bases, and 14 bases lay between the germline ends. CDR3 length: 14 residues. The germline V gene encodes CDR1 GTSNPN and CDR2 SVGIG (reference sequence). CDR3 in amino acids: CAWSRRADSYGYTF. As DNA, the CDR3 is TGTGCCTGGAGTAGAAGGGCGGATTCCTATGGCTACACCTTC.

The V gene is TRBV28, the J gene TRBJ1-1, with D maybe TRBD1 (6 bases). The CDR3 contains 11 residues. The V gene's germline CDR1 is MDHEN and CDR2 SYDVKM. The V end was cut by 5 bases, the J end by 10 bases, with 11 bases between. The CDR3 sequence is CASSGTGRAFF. Here the CDR3 DNA reads TGTGCCAGCAGTGGAACAGGGCGAGCTTTCTTT.

The genes are TRBV28 and TRBJ1-2; 8 bases line up with TRBD1. The CDR3 is 15 amino acids. Germline CDR1 MDHEN, CDR2 SYDVKM. After removal of 7 bases from V and 3 bases from J, the junction contained 10 bases not matched to a gene. The CDR3 is CASILRGLKDYGYTF. The DNA of the CDR3 is TGTGCCAGCATCCTCAGGGGGCTTAAGGACTATGGCTACACCTTC.

This chain uses TRBV20-1 with TRBJ2-5; D gene unclear. CDR3 size: 11 residues. Trimming took 6 bases from V and 0 from J, leaving 5 bases between them. Germline-derived CDR1 and CDR2 are DFQATT and SNEGSKA (reference sequence). The CDR3, as DNA: TGCAGTGCAAACAACCAAGAGACCCAGTACTTC. Protein: CSANNQETQYF.

This sequence joins TRBV9 and TRBJ1-4; D remains unclear. The length of the CDR3 is 13 residues. In germline, CDR1 is SGDLS, CDR2 YYNGEE. V lost 0 bases and J 7 bases, leaving 7 bases between the germline ends. The CDR3 is CASSVGQFEKLFF. In nucleotides, the CDR3 is TGTGCCAGCAGCGTAGGACAATTTGAAAAACTGTTTTTT.

This chain uses TRBV6-5 with TRBJ1-5; a possible D gene is TRBD1 (5 bases). The CDR3 runs to 11 residues. Germline lookup yields CDR1 MNHEY and CDR2 SVGAGI. Trimming left V 6 bases short and J 12 bases short, with 12 bases between. CDR3: CASSQGASQHF. The CDR3 region has the DNA TGTGCCAGCAGCCAGGGAGCTAGCCAGCATTTT.

This clone was found a few times. V usage is TRBV12-3 or TRBV12-4 and J usage is TRBJ1-1; D gene ambiguous. The CDR3 has 13 amino acids. Trimming took off 4 bases at V and 0 bases at J, with 6 bases between the two ends. CDR3 in DNA: TGTGCCAGCAGTTCCGGGCTGAACACTGAAGCTTTCTTT. Translating gives CASSSGLNTEAFF.

The chain joins TRBV28 to TRBJ1-3, with TRBD1 identical over 10 bases. The ends lost 8 bases at V and 0 bases at J; junction bases unmatched: 13. The V gene's germline CDR1 is MDHEN and CDR2 SYDVKM. The CDR3 spans 18 residues. The CDR3 coding sequence is TGTGCCAGCGAGATTGGGACAGGGGCTTCCCTCTCTGGAAACACCATATATTTT. Protein: CASEIGTGASLSGNTIYF.

The chain links TRBV27 to TRBJ1-2, with D maybe TRBD1 (5 bases). This CDR3 is built from 16 residues. Germline V gene lookup returns CDR1 MNHEY and CDR2 SMNVEV (reference sequence). The V end lost 0 bases, the J end lost 8 bases, and 19 bases lay between the germline ends. CDR3 sequence (DNA): TGTGCCAGCAGTTTATCTTTCCTTTCGACAGTAACGGGCTACACCTTC. Translation: CASSLSFLSTVTGYTF.

The chain couples TRBV28 to TRBJ1-1; 7 nucleotides agree with TRBD1. The CDR3 loop spans 14 amino acids. Germline CDR1 and CDR2: MDHEN and SYDVKM. The V and J ends lost 8 bases and 1 base, in that order; junction bases with no gene match: 7. For the CDR3, the DNA is TGTGCCAGCCTTGAAGGGGGCAGGAACACTGAAGCTTTCTTT. Protein sequence: CASLEGGRNTEAFF.

V and J are TRBV19 and TRBJ1-2; D gene ambiguous. The CDR3 has 11 residues. Germline loops: CDR1 LNHDA, CDR2 SQIVND (reference sequence). Trimming left V 6 bases short and J 3 bases short, with 5 bases between. In nucleotides, the CDR3 is TGTGCCAGTAGACAGTACTATGGCTACACCTTC. As protein: CASRQYYGYTF.

This rearrangement joins TRBV5-5 to TRBJ1-3; tentative D call: TRBD1 (5 bases). The CDR3 runs to 16 residues. V was pared by 3 bases and J by 2 bases, with 15 bases between. Germline V CDR1 and CDR2: SGHKS, YYEKEE (reference sequence). CDR3 sequence: CASSSGRGFPGNTIYF. The DNA of the CDR3 is TGTGCCAGCAGCTCCGGGCGGGGGTTCCCTGGAAACACCATATATTTT.

The chain carries TRBV3-1 (or the pseudogene TRBV3-2) and TRBJ2-7; 10 bases are a match to TRBD2. With V trimmed by 3 bases and J by 2 bases, 4 bases remained unmatched. This CDR3 contains 15 residues. Germline V gene lookup returns CDR1 LGHDT and CDR2 YNNKEL (reference sequence). The CDR3 protein is CASSHWSGGAYEQYF. CDR3 sequence (DNA): TGTGCCAGCAGCCACTGGAGCGGGGGGGCCTACGAGCAGTACTTC.

This chain uses TRBV9 with TRBJ2-2; 11 positions match TRBD2. Germline CDR1 reads SGDLS; CDR2 reads YYNGEE. V shed 0 bases, J shed 6 bases, and the junction held 4 bases outside the gene matches. The CDR3 spans 16 residues. The CDR3, as DNA: TGTGCCAGCAGCGTAGGTTTAGCGGGAGGGGCCGGGGAGCTGTTTTTT. Its translation: CASSVGLAGGAGELFF.

The genes are TRBV18 and TRBJ1-3, with D possibly being TRBD1 (5 bases). From germline, CDR1 is KGHSH and CDR2 LQKENI. CDR3 size: 17 residues. The V end lost 3 bases, the J end lost 4 bases, and 19 bases lay between the germline ends. For the CDR3, the DNA is TGTGCCAGCTCACCGAATCCCCCAGGGAATTCGGGAAACACCATATATTTT. It codes for CASSPNPPGNSGNTIYF.

The chain uses TRBV7-9 and TRBJ1-1; no clear D gene. This CDR3 spans 15 amino acids. V was clipped by 5 bases and J by 1 base, with 14 bases between them. Germline CDR1 is SEHNR and CDR2 is FQNEAQ (reference sequence). CDR3 DNA sequence: TGTGCCAGCAGCCATGGGCGTCAGGCGAACACTGAAGCTTTCTTT. Protein: CASSHGRQANTEAFF.